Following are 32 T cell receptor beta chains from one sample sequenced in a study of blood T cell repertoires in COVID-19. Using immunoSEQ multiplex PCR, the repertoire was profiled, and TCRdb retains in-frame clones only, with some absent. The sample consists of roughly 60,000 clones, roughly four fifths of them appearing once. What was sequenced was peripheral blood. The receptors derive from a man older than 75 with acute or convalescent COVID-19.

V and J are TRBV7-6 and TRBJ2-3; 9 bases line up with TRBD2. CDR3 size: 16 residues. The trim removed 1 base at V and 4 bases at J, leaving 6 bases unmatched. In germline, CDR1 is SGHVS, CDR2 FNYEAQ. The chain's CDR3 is CASSLGTRGGSDTQYF. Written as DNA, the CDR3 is TGTGCCAGCAGCTTAGGGACGCGGGGGGGATCAGATACGCAGTATTTT.

In DNA form, the CDR3 reads TGTGCCAGCAGCAGACACCAAAACGCAGGGGCGACTAATGAAAAACTGTTTTTT. It translates to CASSRHQNAGATNEKLFF. The chain recombines TRBV7-9 with TRBJ1-4, with D tentatively TRBD1 (6 bases). This CDR3 comprises 18 residues. Trimming stripped 5 bases from V and 2 bases from J, with 21 bases between. The germline V gene has CDR1 SEHNR and CDR2 FQNEAQ (reference sequence). The entire variable domain, with the rest obtained from reference TRBV7-9 and TRBJ1-4, is as follows: DTGVSQNPRHKITKRGQNVTFRCDPISEHNRLYWYRQTLGQGPEFLTYFQNEAQLEKSRLLSDRFSAERPKGSFSTLEIQRTEQGDSAMYLCASSRHQNAGATNEKLFFGSGTQLSVL.

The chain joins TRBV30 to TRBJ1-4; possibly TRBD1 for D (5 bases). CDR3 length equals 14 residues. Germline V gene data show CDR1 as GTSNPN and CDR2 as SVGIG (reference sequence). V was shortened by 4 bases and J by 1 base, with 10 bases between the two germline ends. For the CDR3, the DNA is TGTGCCTGGACGTCGGGGGGAACTAATGAAAAACTGTTTTTT. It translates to CAWTSGGTNEKLFF. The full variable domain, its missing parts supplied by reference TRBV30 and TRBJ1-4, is SQTIHQWPATLVQPVGSPLSLECTVEGTSNPNLYWYRQAAGRGLQLLFYSVGIGQISSEVPQNLSASRPQDRQFILSSKKLLLSDSGFYLCAWTSGGTNEKLFFGSGTQLSVL.

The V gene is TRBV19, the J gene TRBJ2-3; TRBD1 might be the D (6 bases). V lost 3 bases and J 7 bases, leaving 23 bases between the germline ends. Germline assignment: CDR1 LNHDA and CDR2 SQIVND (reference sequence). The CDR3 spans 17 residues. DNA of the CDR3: TGTGCCAGTAGTATCAGGCAGGGGCCTGCCCCCGGTAATACGCAGTATTTT. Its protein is CASSIRQGPAPGNTQYF.

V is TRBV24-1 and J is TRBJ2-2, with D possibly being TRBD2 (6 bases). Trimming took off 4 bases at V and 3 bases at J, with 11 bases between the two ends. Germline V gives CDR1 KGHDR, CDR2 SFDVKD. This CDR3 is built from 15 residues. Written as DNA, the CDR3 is TGTGCCACCAGTGACCCCGGGAGCGACACCGGGGAGCTGTTTTTT. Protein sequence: CATSDPGSDTGELFF.

CDR3 sequence: CASSSQGGEQFF. The CDR3 DNA reads as TGTGCCAGCAGCTCCCAGGGAGGTGAGCAGTTCTTC. The chain joins TRBV7-9 to TRBJ2-1; maybe TRBD2 (6 bases). Germline CDR1 SEHNR, CDR2 FQNEAQ (reference sequence). The V and J ends lost 4 bases and 9 bases respectively, with 10 bases between them. The CDR3 totals 12 residues.

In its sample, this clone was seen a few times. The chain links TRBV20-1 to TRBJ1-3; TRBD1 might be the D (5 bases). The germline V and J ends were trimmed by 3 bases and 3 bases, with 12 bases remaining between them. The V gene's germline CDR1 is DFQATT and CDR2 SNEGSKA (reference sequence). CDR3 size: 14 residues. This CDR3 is CSASKGWFGNTIYF. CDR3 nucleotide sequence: TGCAGTGCTAGTAAGGGGTGGTTTGGAAACACCATATATTTT.

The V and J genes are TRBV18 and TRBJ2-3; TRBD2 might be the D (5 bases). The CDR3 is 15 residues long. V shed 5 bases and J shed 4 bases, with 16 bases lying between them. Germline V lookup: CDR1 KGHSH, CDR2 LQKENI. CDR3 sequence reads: CASSALAQEADTQYF. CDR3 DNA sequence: TGTGCCAGCTCAGCGCTCGCCCAGGAGGCAGATACGCAGTATTTT.

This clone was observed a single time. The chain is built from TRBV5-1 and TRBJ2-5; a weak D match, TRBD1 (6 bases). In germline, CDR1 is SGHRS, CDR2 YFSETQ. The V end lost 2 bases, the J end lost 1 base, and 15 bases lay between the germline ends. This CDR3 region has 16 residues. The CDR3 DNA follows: TGCGCCAGCAGCTTAAATGTGGGACACCCCCAAGAGACCCAGTACTTC. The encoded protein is CASSLNVGHPQETQYF.

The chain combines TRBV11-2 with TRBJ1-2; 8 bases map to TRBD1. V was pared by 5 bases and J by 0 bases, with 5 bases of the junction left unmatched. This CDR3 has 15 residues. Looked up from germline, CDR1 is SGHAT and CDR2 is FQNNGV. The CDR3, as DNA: TGTGCCAGCAGCGGGGACAGGATGTCTAACTATGGCTACACCTTC. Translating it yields CASSGDRMSNYGYTF.

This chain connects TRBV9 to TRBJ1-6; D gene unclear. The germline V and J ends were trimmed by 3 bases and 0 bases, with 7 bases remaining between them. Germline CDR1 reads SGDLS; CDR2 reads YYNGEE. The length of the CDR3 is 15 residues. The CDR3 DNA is TGTGCCAGCAGCGCTGGAGCCTCCTATAATTCACCCCTCCACTTT. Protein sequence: CASSAGASYNSPLHF.

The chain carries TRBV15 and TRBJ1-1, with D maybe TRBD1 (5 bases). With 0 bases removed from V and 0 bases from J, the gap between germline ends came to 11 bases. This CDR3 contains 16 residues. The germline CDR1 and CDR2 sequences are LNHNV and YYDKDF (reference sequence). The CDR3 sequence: CATSRESDNMNTEAFF. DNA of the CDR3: TGTGCCACCAGCAGAGAGTCGGACAACATGAACACTGAAGCTTTCTTT.

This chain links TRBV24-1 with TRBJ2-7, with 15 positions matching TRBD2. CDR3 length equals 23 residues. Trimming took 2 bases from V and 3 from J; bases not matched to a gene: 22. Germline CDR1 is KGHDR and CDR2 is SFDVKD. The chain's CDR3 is CATSDSSRDNGTSGGSSHYEQYF. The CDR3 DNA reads TGTGCCACCAGTGATTCCTCACGGGACAATGGGACTAGCGGGGGGTCTTCACACTACGAGCAGTACTTC.

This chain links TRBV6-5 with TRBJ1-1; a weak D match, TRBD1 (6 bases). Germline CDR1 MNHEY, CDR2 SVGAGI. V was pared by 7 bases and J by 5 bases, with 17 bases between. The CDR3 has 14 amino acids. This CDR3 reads CASTTTGDGTEAFF. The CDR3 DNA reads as TGTGCCAGCACTACGACAGGAGATGGAACTGAAGCTTTCTTT.

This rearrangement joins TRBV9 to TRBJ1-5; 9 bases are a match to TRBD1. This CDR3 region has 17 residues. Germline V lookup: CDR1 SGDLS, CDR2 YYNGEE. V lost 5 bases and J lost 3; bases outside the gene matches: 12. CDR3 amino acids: CASSAGGGQGNNQPQHF. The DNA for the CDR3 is TGTGCCAGCAGTGCCGGCGGGGGACAGGGTAACAATCAGCCCCAGCATTTT.

Here the CDR3 reads CASSQDAGTGGRTDTQYF. DNA of the CDR3: TGTGCCAGCAGCCAAGACGCCGGGACAGGAGGGCGCACAGATACGCAGTATTTT. The chain recombines TRBV14 with TRBJ2-3; 8 bases are shared with TRBD1. Per germline, CDR1 SGHDN and CDR2 FVKESK. The CDR3 is made up of 18 amino acids. V shed 0 bases, J shed 1 base, and the junction held 9 bases outside the gene matches.

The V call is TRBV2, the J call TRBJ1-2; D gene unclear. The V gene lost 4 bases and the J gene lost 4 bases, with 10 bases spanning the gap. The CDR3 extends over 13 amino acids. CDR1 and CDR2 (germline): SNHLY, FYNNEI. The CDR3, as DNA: TGTGCCAGCAGTGGAGACATGACCTATGGCTACACCTTC. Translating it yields CASSGDMTYGYTF.

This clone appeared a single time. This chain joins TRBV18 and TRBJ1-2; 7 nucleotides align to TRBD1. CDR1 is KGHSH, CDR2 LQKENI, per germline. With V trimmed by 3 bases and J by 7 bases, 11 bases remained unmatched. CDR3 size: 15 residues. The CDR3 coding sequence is TGTGCCAGCTCACCCACCGAACAGGGGATGGGTGGCTACACCTTC. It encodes CASSPTEQGMGGYTF.

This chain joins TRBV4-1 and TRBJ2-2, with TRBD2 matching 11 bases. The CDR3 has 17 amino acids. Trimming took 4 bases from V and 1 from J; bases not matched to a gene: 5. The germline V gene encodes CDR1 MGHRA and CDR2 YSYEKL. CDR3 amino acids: CASSRRGLAENTGELFF. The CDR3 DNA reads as TGCGCCAGCAGCCGTCGGGGACTAGCGGAGAACACCGGGGAGCTGTTTTTT.

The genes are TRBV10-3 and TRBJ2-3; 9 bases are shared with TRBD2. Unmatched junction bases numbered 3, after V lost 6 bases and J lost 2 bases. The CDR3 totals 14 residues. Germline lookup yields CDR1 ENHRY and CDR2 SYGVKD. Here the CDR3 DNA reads TGTGCCATCAGCGGGACTAGCTTCACAGATACGCAGTATTTT. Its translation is CAISGTSFTDTQYF.

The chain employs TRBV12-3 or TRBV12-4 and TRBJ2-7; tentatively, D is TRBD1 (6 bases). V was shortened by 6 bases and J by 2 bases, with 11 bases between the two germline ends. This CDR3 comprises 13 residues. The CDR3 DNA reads TGTGCCAGCAGCTCACAGGGACCCTACGAGCAGTACTTC. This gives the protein CASSSQGPYEQYF.

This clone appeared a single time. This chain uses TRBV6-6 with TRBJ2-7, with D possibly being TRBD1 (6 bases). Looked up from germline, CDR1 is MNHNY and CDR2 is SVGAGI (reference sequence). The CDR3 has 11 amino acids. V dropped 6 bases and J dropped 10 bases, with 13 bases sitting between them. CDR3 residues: CASSSTGIQYF. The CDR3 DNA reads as TGTGCCAGCAGCTCCACAGGGATCCAGTACTTC.

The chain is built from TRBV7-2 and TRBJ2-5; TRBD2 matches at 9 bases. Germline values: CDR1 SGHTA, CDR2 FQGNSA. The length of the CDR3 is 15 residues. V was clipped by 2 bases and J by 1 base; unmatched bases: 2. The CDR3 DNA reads TGTGCCAGCAGCTTATCTAGCGGGGTCCAAGAGACCCAGTACTTC. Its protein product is CASSLSSGVQETQYF. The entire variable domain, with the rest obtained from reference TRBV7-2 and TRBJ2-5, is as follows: GAGVSQSPSNKVTEKGKDVELRCDPISGHTALYWYRQSLGQGLEFLIYFQGNSAPDKSGLPSDRFSAERTGGSVSTLTIQRTQQEDSAVYLCASSLSSGVQETQYFGPGTRLLVL.

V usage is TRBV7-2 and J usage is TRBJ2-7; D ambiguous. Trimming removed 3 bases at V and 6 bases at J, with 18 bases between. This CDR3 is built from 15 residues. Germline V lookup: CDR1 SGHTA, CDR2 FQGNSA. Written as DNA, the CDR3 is TGTGCCAGCAGCTTTGAACAGCAACCTTTTCGCGAGCAGTACTTC. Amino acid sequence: CASSFEQQPFREQYF.

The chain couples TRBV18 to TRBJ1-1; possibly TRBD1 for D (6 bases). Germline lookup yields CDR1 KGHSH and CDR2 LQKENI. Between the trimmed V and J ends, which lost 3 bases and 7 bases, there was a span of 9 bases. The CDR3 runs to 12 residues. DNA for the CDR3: TGTGCCAGCTCACCTCCAGGGGTTGAAGCTTTCTTT. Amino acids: CASSPPGVEAFF.

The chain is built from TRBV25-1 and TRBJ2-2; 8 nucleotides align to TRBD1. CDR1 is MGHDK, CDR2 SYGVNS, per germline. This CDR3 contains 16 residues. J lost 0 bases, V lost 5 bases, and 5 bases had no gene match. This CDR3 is CASSKRQGSNTGELFF. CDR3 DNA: TGTGCCAGCAGTAAAAGACAGGGGTCGAACACCGGGGAGCTGTTTTTT.

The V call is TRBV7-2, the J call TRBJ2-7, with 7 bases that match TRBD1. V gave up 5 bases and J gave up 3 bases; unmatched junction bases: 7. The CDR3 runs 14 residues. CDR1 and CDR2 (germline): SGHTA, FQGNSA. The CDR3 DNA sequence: TGTGCCAGCAGCCCCGGACAGGCTAGCTACGAGCAGTACTTC. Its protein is CASSPGQASYEQYF. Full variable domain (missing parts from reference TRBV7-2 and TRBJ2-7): GAGVSQSPSNKVTEKGKDVELRCDPISGHTALYWYRQSLGQGLEFLIYFQGNSAPDKSGLPSDRFSAERTGGSVSTLTIQRTQQEDSAVYLCASSPGQASYEQYFGPGTRLTVT.

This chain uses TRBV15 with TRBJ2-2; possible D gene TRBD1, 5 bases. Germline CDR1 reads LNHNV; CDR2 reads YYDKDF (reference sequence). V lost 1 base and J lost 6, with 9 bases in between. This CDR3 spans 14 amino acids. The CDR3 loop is CATSRARRAGELFF. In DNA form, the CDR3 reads TGTGCCACCAGCAGAGCTCGCAGGGCCGGGGAGCTGTTTTTT.

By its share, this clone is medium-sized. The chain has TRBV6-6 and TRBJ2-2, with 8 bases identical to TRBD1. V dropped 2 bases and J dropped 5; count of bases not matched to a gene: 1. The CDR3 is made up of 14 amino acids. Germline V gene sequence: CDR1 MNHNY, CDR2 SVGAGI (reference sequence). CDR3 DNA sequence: TGTGCCAGCAGTTACGACAGGGGAACCGGGGAGCTGTTTTTT. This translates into CASSYDRGTGELFF.

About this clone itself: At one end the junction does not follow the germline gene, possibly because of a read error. The CDR3 DNA sequence: TGTGCTAGCAGCCCACTAGCGGGGGGTGGGGTTGAGCAGTTCTTC. This encodes CASSPLAGGGVEQFF. The chain recombines TRBV7-7 with TRBJ2-1; 12 positions agree with TRBD2. Germline-derived CDR1 and CDR2 are SSHAT and FNYEAQ (reference sequence). CDR3 length equals 15 residues.

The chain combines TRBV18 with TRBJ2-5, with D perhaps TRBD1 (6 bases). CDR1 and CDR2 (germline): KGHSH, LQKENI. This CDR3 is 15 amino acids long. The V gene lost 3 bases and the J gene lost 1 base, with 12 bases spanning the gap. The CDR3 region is CASSPGDRIQETQYF. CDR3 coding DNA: TGTGCCAGCTCACCGGGCGACAGGATCCAAGAGACCCAGTACTTC.

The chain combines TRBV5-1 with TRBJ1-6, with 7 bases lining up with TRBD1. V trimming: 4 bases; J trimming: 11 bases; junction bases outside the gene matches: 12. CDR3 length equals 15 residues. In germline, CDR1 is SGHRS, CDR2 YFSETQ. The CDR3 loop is CASSRTTGSNPPLHF. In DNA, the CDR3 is TGCGCCAGCAGCCGAACGACAGGGTCGAATCCACCCCTCCACTTT.